Presented here are 22 T cell receptor beta chains from one specimen sequenced in a study of T cell responses to AZD1222 COVID-19 vaccine. Here immunoSEQ multiplex PCR was the method, and the copy in TCRdb shows in-frame clones only, minus some. The table lists fewer than 200,000 clones, 85% to 90% of them singletons, with roughly 6% in the top ten. The material was peripheral blood, obtained on day 0 of AZD1222 vaccination. All receptors come from an adult in good health.

The V and J genes are TRBV4-2 and TRBJ2-1, with 8 positions matching TRBD2. The V gene end was trimmed by 0 bases and the J gene end by 4 bases; junction bases not matched to a gene: 11. CDR3 length: 18 amino acids. CDR1 and CDR2 from the germline V gene are LGHNA and YNFKEQ. CDR3: CASSQEGGPGGWYNEQFF. The DNA of the CDR3 is TGTGCCAGCAGCCAAGAAGGAGGGCCGGGGGGGTGGTACAATGAGCAGTTCTTC.

This clone has only a few counts. The chain uses TRBV29-1 and TRBJ2-7; D may be TRBD1 (6 bases). The CDR3 sequence is 12 residues long. CDR1 is SQVTM and CDR2 is ANQGSEA in the germline V gene. Trimming removed 4 bases at V and 5 bases at J, with 12 bases between. This chain's CDR3 is CSVGQGRDEQYF. CDR3 DNA sequence: TGCAGCGTTGGTCAGGGGCGGGACGAGCAGTACTTC.

This sequence joins TRBV5-1 and TRBJ2-2; 7 bases agree with TRBD1. Trimming at V came to 6 bases and at J to 5 bases, leaving 10 bases not matched to a gene. CDR3 length equals 15 residues. Germline assignment: CDR1 SGHRS and CDR2 YFSETQ. CDR3 sequence: CASTTGLMGTGELFF. The DNA for the CDR3 is TGCGCCAGCACGACAGGGTTAATGGGGACCGGGGAGCTGTTTTTT.

DNA of the CDR3: TGCGCCAGCAGCCTTGGCGGCAGGGGAACAGATACGCAGTATTTT. This translates into CASSLGGRGTDTQYF. The chain recombines TRBV5-1 with TRBJ2-3, with a tentative D call TRBD1 (6 bases). The germline V and J ends were trimmed by 4 bases and 3 bases, with 15 bases remaining between them. Germline lookup yields CDR1 SGHRS and CDR2 YFSETQ. This CDR3 has 15 residues.

The chain uses TRBV30 and TRBJ1-4; the D is unclear. From germline, CDR1 is GTSNPN and CDR2 SVGIG (reference sequence). V dropped 3 bases and J dropped 2 bases, with 7 bases sitting between them. The CDR3 has 13 amino acids. The CDR3 region is CAWRPWTNEKLFF. In DNA form, the CDR3 reads TGTGCCTGGAGGCCATGGACTAATGAAAAACTGTTTTTT. Full variable domain (missing parts from reference TRBV30 and TRBJ1-4): SQTIHQWPATLVQPVGSPLSLECTVEGTSNPNLYWYRQAAGRGLQLLFYSVGIGQISSEVPQNLSASRPQDRQFILSSKKLLLSDSGFYLCAWRPWTNEKLFFGSGTQLSVL.

CDR3 loop: CAIARLSYEQYF. CDR3 DNA sequence: TGTGCCATCGCCCGGCTGAGTTACGAGCAGTACTTC. The rearrangement links TRBV28 to TRBJ2-7; D is ambiguous. This CDR3 is 12 amino acids long. Per germline, CDR1 MDHEN and CDR2 SYDVKM. V lost 10 bases and J lost 4, with 14 bases in between.

This chain connects TRBV6-6 to TRBJ2-5, with 12 bases fitting TRBD2. The germline V gene has CDR1 MNHNY and CDR2 SVGAGI (reference sequence). Losses at the gene ends were 2 bases for V and 3 bases for J; bases not matched to a gene: 4. This CDR3 has 16 amino acids. CDR3 in DNA: TGTGCCAGCAGTTACGGAGCTAGCGGGGGGGAAGAGACCCAGTACTTC. It yields the protein CASSYGASGGEETQYF.

The rearrangement links TRBV12-3 or TRBV12-4 to TRBJ1-2; weak D call: TRBD1 (5 bases). V was shortened by 1 base and J by 7 bases, with 10 bases between the two germline ends. The CDR3 loop spans 13 amino acids. CDR3 sequence: CASSLGQGIGYTF. In nucleotides, the CDR3 is TGTGCCAGCAGTTTAGGTCAGGGCATTGGCTACACCTTC.

The chain links TRBV15 to TRBJ1-2; D uncertain. The germline CDR1 and CDR2 sequences are LNHNV and YYDKDF (reference sequence). Trimming took 0 bases from V and 6 from J, leaving 11 bases between them. The CDR3 is made up of 14 amino acids. CDR3 in amino acids: CATSRDRGVHGYTF. The CDR3 bases are TGTGCCACCAGCAGAGATCGCGGGGTTCATGGCTACACCTTC.

V is TRBV6-2 or TRBV6-3 and J is TRBJ1-1; perhaps TRBD1 as D (5 bases). The CDR3 covers 13 residues. CDR1 is MNHEY and CDR2 is SVGEGT in the germline V gene. V lost 4 bases and J lost 1, with 7 bases in between. The CDR3 DNA follows: TGTGCCAGCAGTTGGGACCCGAACACTGAAGCTTTCTTT. It specifies CASSWDPNTEAFF.

V usage is TRBV18 and J usage is TRBJ2-7, with 7 bases aligning to TRBD1. Germline assignment: CDR1 KGHSH and CDR2 LQKENI. V lost 4 bases, J lost 0 bases, and 6 bases stayed unmatched. The CDR3 covers 15 residues. The CDR3 DNA is TGTGCCAGCTCACTCAGGACAGGTCGCTCCTACGAGCAGTACTTC. Translating it yields CASSLRTGRSYEQYF. The variable domain in full, with the rest retrieved from reference TRBV18 and TRBJ2-7, is NAGVMQNPRHLVRRRGQEARLRCSPMKGHSHVYWYRQLPEEGLKFMVYLQKENIIDESGMPKERFSAEFPKEGPSILRIQQVVRGDSAAYFCASSLRTGRSYEQYFGPGTRLTVT.

The rearrangement links TRBV7-6 to TRBJ2-5, with TRBD2 matching 9 bases. With 3 bases clipped from V and 1 base from J, the junction kept 3 bases outside the gene matches. Looked up from germline, CDR1 is SGHVS and CDR2 is FNYEAQ. The CDR3 is made up of 15 amino acids. This chain's CDR3 is CASSFALAGQETQYF. CDR3 DNA: TGTGCCAGCAGCTTCGCACTAGCGGGCCAAGAGACCCAGTACTTC.

J is TRBJ1-2 and V is TRBV18; possibly TRBD1 for D (6 bases). CDR3 length equals 13 residues. Deletions cut 3 bases from V and 8 bases from J, with 13 bases between. Looked up from germline, CDR1 is KGHSH and CDR2 is LQKENI. The CDR3 spells CASSPEQGLGYTF. CDR3 coding DNA: TGTGCCAGCTCACCGGAACAGGGCCTGGGCTACACCTTC.

This clone was seen only a few times. This chain links TRBV6-5 with TRBJ2-7; D possibly matches TRBD1 or TRBD2 (6 bases each). Germline V gene lookup returns CDR1 MNHEY and CDR2 SVGAGI. This CDR3 is built from 13 residues. Trimming shortened V by 0 bases and J by 5 bases, and 8 bases separated the two germline ends. For the CDR3, the DNA is TGTGCCAGCAGTTACTCTCGGGGGCACGAGCAGTACTTC. Amino acids: CASSYSRGHEQYF.

The V call is TRBV10-3, the J call TRBJ2-7, with 11 positions matching TRBD2. The CDR3 is made up of 18 amino acids. The V gene end was trimmed by 3 bases and the J gene end by 2 bases; junction bases not matched to a gene: 12. Per the germline V gene, CDR1 is ENHRY and CDR2 is SYGVKD. CDR3 protein: CAISELPTSGGPPYEQYF. CDR3 DNA: TGTGCCATCAGTGAACTCCCTACTAGCGGGGGACCACCCTACGAGCAGTACTTC.

This clone has more than one count but fewer than ten. The chain employs TRBV6-6 and TRBJ2-1, with TRBD2 matching over 15 bases. V lost 3 bases and J lost 8; bases outside the gene matches: 5. The germline V gene encodes CDR1 MNHNY and CDR2 SVGAGI (reference sequence). This CDR3 contains 16 residues. The CDR3 here is CASSYPGLAGGDEQFF. The CDR3 bases are TGTGCCAGCAGTTATCCCGGACTAGCGGGAGGGGATGAGCAGTTCTTC.

Here the CDR3 reads CASSVAGFVYEQYF. In DNA, the CDR3 is TGTGCCAGCAGCGTAGCCGGGTTTGTCTACGAGCAGTACTTC. The chain uses TRBV9 and TRBJ2-7; D not resolved. Trimming shortened V by 0 bases and J by 3 bases, and 10 bases separated the two germline ends. CDR1 SGDLS and CDR2 YYNGEE come from the germline V gene. The length of the CDR3 is 14 residues.

CDR3 sequence reads: CASSLDRGRYEQYF. The CDR3 DNA follows: TGTGCCAGCAGCTTGGACAGGGGGCGATACGAGCAGTACTTC. The chain couples TRBV5-4 to TRBJ2-7, with 9 nucleotides matching TRBD1. The junction had 2 bases not matched to a gene; V was cut back by 0 bases and J by 4 bases. Germline V gene data show CDR1 as SGHNT and CDR2 as YYREEE (reference sequence). The CDR3 loop spans 14 amino acids.

The J gene is TRBJ2-5, the V gene TRBV9; D remains ambiguous. V was shortened by 3 bases and J by 1 base, with 13 bases between the two germline ends. This CDR3 comprises 15 residues. Germline V CDR1 and CDR2: SGDLS, YYNGEE. The CDR3 loop reads CASSAGLSFQETQYF. CDR3 bases: TGTGCCAGCAGCGCGGGTCTATCCTTCCAAGAGACCCAGTACTTC. Filled out from reference TRBV9 and TRBJ2-5, the complete variable domain reads DSGVTQTPKHLITATGQRVTLRCSPRSGDLSVYWYQQSLDQGLQFLIQYYNGEERAKGNILERFSAQQFPDLHSELNLSSLELGDSALYFCASSAGLSFQETQYFGPGTRLLVL.

The V and J genes are TRBV28 and TRBJ2-7; D perhaps matches TRBD2 (7 bases). Germline CDR1 MDHEN, CDR2 SYDVKM. This CDR3 region has 15 residues. V shed 2 bases and J shed 3 bases, with 14 bases lying between them. The DNA of the CDR3 is TGTGCCAGCAGTTTAGGGGGGGCGTTTTTCTACGAGCAGTACTTC. It translates to CASSLGGAFFYEQYF.

This rearrangement joins TRBV3-1 (or the pseudogene TRBV3-2) to TRBJ1-5, with D perhaps TRBD1 (6 bases). Trimming cost V 4 bases and J 6 bases, with 13 bases left between them. The CDR3 contains 14 residues. Germline CDR1 and CDR2: LGHDT and YNNKEL (reference sequence). CDR3 residues: CASSPTGGGQPQHF. The CDR3 nucleotides read TGTGCCAGCAGCCCGACAGGTGGAGGTCAGCCCCAGCATTTT.

The chain couples TRBV29-1 to TRBJ2-3; 9 positions agree with TRBD1. The CDR3 runs to 16 residues. V lost 6 bases and J lost 1; bases outside the gene matches: 11. Looked up from germline, CDR1 is SQVTM and CDR2 is ANQGSEA. The DNA of the CDR3 is TGCAGCGTCCATAGGGACAGGGCGACGGGCACAGATACGCAGTATTTT. Its protein product is CSVHRDRATGTDTQYF.